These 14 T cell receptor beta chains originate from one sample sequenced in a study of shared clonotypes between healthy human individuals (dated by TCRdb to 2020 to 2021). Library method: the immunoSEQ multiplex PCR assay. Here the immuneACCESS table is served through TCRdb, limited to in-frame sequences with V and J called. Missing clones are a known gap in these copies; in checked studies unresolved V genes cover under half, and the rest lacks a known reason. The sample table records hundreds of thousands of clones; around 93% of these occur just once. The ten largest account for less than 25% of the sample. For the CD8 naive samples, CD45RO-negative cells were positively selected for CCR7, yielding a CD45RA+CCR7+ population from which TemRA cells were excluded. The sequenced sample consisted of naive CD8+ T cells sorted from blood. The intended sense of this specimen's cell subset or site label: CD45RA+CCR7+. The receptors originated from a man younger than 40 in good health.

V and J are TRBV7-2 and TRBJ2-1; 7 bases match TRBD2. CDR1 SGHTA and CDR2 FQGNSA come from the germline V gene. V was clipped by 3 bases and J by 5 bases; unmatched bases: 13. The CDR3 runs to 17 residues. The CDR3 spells CASSFPRLAKGNNEQFF. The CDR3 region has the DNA TGTGCCAGCAGCTTCCCTCGACTAGCAAAGGGCAACAATGAGCAGTTCTTC.

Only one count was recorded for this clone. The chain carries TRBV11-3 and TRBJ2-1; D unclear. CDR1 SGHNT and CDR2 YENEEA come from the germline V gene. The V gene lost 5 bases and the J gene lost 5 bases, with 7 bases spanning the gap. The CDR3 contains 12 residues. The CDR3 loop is CASSEFNNEQFF. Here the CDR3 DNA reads TGTGCCAGCAGCGAATTCAACAATGAGCAGTTCTTC.

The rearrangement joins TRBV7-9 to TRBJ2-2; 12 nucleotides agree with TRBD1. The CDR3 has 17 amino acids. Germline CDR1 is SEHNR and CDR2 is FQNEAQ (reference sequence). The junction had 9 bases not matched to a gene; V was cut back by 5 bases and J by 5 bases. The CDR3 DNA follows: TGTGCCAGCAGCGATAGCTCGGGACAGGGGGCAACCGGGGAGCTGTTTTTT. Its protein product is CASSDSSGQGATGELFF.

The CDR3 DNA follows: TGTGCCAGCAGTTCCGACACCTCTAGCACAGATACGCAGTATTTT. Translated, it gives CASSSDTSSTDTQYF. This chain links TRBV6-1 with TRBJ2-3; no clear D gene. The V and J ends lost 5 bases and 0 bases respectively, with 12 bases between them. The CDR3 consists of 15 residues. The V gene's germline CDR1 is MNHNS and CDR2 SASEGT.

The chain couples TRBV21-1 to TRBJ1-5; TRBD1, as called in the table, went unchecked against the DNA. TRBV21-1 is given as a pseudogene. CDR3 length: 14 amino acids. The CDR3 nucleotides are TGTGCCAGCAGCAAGGAAGGGGCCAATCAGCCCCAGCATTTT. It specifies CASSKEGANQPQHF.

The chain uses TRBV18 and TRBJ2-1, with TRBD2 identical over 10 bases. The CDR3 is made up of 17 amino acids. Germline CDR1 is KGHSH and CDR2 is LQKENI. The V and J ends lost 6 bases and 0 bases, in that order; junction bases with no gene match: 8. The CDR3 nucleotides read TGTGCCAGCTCTCAGACTAGCGGGTGGAGCTCCTACAATGAGCAGTTCTTC. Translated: CASSQTSGWSSYNEQFF.

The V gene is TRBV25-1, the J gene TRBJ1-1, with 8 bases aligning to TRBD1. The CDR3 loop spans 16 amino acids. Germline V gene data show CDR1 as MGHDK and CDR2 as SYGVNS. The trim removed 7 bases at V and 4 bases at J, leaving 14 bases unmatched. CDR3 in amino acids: CASKFETGDGSTEAFF. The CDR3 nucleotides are TGTGCCAGCAAATTCGAGACAGGGGATGGAAGCACTGAAGCTTTCTTT.

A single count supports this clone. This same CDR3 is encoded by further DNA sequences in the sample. The CDR3 is CASSVEGQGAYEQYF. DNA of the CDR3: TGTGCCAGCAGCGTAGAGGGACAGGGGGCTTACGAGCAGTACTTC. This chain links TRBV9 with TRBJ2-7; 12 bases fit TRBD1. V lost 0 bases, J lost 4 bases, and 2 bases stayed unmatched. The CDR3 has 15 amino acids. Germline V CDR1 and CDR2: SGDLS, YYNGEE.

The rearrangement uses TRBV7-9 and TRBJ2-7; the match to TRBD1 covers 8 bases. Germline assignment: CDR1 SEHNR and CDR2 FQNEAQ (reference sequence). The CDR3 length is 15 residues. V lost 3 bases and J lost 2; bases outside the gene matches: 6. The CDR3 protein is CASSFPRQGTYEQYF. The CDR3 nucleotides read TGTGCCAGCAGCTTTCCTAGACAGGGGACCTACGAGCAGTACTTC.

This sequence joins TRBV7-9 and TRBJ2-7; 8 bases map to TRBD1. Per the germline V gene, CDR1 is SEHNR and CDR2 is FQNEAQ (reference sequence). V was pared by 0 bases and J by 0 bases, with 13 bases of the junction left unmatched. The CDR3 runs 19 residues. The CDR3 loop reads CASSLAERGQASVSYEQYF. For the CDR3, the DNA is TGTGCCAGCAGCTTAGCCGAAAGGGGACAGGCTAGCGTCTCCTACGAGCAGTACTTC.

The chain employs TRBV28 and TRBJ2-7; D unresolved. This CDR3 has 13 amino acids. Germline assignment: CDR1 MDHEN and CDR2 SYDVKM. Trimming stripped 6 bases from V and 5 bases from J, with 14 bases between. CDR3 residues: CASSLLPSNEQYF. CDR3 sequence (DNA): TGTGCCAGCAGCCTCCTTCCATCGAACGAGCAGTACTTC.

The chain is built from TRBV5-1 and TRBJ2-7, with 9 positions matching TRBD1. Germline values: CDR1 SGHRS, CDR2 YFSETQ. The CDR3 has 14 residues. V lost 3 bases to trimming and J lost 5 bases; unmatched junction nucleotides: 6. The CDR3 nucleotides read TGCGCCAGCAGCTCACGACAGGGGGTCGACGAGCAGTACTTC. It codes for CASSSRQGVDEQYF.

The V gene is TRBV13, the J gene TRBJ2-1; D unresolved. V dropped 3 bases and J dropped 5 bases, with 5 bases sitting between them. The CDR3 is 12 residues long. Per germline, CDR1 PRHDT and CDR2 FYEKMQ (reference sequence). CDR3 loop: CASSLVNNEQFF. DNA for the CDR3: TGTGCCAGCAGCTTGGTCAACAATGAGCAGTTCTTC.

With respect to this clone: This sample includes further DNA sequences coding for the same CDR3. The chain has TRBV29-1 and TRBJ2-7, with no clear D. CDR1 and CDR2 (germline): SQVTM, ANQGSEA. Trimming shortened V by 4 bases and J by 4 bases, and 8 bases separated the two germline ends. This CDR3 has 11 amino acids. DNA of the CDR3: TGCAGCGTTGGCGTTGGGTACGAGCAGTACTTC. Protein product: CSVGVGYEQYF.